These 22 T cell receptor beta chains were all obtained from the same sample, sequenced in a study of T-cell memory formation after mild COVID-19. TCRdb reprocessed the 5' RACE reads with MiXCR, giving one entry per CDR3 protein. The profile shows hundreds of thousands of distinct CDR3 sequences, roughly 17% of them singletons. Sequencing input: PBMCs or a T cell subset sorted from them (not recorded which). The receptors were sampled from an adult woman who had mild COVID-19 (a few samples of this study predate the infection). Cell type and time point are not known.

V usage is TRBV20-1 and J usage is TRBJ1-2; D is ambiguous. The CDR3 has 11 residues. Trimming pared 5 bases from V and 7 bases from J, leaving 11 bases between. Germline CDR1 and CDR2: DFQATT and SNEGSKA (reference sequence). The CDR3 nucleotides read TGCAGTGCTGAACTCGGGCCTGGCTACACCTTC. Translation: CSAELGPGYTF.

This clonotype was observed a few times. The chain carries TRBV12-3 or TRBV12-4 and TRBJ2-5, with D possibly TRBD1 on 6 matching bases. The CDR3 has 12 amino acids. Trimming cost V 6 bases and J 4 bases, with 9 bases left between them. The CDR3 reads CASSWTVETQYF. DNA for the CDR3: TGTGCCAGCAGCTGGACAGTAGAGACCCAGTACTTC.

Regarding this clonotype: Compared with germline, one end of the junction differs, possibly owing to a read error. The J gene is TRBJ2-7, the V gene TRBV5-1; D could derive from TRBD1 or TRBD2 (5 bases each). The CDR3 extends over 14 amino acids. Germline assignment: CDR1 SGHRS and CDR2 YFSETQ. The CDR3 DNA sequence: TGCGCCAGCAGCTTGGTGGGGGAATCCTCCGAGCAGTACTTC. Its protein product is CASSLVGESSEQYF.

CDR3 sequence (DNA): TGTGCCAGCAGTACCCATGACAGGGTCAGCTCCTACGAGCAGTACTTC. As protein: CASSTHDRVSSYEQYF. The chain couples TRBV27 to TRBJ2-7, with 7 bases fitting TRBD1. Germline V gene lookup returns CDR1 MNHEY and CDR2 SMNVEV (reference sequence). The CDR3 spans 16 residues. The trim removed 5 bases at V and 0 bases at J, leaving 10 bases unmatched.

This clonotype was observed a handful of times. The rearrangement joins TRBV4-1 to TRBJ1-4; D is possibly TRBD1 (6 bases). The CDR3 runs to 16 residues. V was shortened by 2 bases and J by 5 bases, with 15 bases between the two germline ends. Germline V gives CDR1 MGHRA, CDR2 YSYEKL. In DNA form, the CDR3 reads TGCGCCAGCAGCCAACTTCTTGGAAGGGGGAATGAAAAACTGTTTTTT. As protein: CASSQLLGRGNEKLFF.

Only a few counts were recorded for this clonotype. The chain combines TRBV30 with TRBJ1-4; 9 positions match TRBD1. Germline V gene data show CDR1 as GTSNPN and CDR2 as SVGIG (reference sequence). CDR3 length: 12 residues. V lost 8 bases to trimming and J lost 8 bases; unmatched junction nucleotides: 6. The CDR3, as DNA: TGTGCCCGGGGACAGGGAGAAGAAAAACTGTTTTTT. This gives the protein CARGQGEEKLFF.

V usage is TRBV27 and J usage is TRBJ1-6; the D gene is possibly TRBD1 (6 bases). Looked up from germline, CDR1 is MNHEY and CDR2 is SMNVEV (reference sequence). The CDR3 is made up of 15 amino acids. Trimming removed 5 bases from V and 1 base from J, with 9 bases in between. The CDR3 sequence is CASSKDSSYNSPLHF. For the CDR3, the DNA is TGTGCCAGCAGTAAGGACAGTTCCTATAATTCACCCCTCCACTTT.

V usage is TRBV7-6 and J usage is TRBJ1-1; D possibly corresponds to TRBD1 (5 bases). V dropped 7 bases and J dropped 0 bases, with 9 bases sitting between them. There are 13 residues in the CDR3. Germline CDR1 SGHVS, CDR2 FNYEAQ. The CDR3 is CASKRGMNTEAFF. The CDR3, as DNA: TGTGCCAGCAAGCGGGGGATGAACACTGAAGCTTTCTTT. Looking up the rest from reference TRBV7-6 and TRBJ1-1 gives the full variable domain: GAGVSQSPRYKVTKRGQDVALRCDPISGHVSLYWYRQALGQGPEFLTYFNYEAQQDKSGLPNDRFSAERPEGSISTLTIQRTEQRDSAMYRCASKRGMNTEAFFGQGTRLTVV.

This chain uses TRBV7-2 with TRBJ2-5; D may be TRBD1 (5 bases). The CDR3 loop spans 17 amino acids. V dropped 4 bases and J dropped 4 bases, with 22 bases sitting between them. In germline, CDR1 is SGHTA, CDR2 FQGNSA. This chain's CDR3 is CASSSALTDLRRETQYF. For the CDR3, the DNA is TGTGCCAGCAGCTCGGCACTGACAGACTTAAGGCGAGAGACCCAGTACTTC.

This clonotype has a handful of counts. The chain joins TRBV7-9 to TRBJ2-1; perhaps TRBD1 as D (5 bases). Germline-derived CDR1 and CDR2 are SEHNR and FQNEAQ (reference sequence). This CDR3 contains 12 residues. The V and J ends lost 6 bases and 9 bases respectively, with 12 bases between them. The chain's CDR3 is CASSQDRLEQFF. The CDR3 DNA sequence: TGTGCCAGCAGTCAAGACAGACTTGAGCAGTTCTTC.

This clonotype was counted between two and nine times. The CDR3 protein is CASSLGTAPWEETQYF. CDR3 nucleotides: TGTGCCAGCAGCCTCGGGACCGCGCCTTGGGAAGAGACCCAGTACTTC. The genes are TRBV11-2 and TRBJ2-5, with D perhaps matching TRBD1 or TRBD2 (5 bases each). Per the germline V gene, CDR1 is SGHAT and CDR2 is FQNNGV. Trimming took off 5 bases at V and 3 bases at J, with 19 bases between the two ends. This CDR3 has 16 residues.

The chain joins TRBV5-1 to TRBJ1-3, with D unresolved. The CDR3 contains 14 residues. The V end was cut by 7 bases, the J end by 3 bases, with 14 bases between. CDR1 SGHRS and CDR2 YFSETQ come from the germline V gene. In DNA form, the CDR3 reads TGCGCCAGCTCTCAGAGCTCAAGTGGAAACACCATATATTTT. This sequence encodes CASSQSSSGNTIYF.

The chain's CDR3 is CASSYEGRTEAFF. In DNA form, the CDR3 reads TGTGCCAGCAGTTACGAGGGGAGGACTGAAGCTTTCTTT. This rearrangement joins TRBV6-2 or TRBV6-3 to TRBJ1-1, with D perhaps matching TRBD1 (5 bases). Trimming took 2 bases from V and 5 from J, leaving 9 bases between them. This CDR3 is 13 amino acids long. Germline V gives CDR1 MNHEY, CDR2 SVGEGT.

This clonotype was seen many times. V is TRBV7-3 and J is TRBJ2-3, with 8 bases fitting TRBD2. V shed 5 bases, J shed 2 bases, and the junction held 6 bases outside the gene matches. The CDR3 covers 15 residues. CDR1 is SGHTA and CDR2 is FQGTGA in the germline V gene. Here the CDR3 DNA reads TGTGCCAGCAGCCCCGATAGCGGGAACACAGATACGCAGTATTTT. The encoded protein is CASSPDSGNTDTQYF.

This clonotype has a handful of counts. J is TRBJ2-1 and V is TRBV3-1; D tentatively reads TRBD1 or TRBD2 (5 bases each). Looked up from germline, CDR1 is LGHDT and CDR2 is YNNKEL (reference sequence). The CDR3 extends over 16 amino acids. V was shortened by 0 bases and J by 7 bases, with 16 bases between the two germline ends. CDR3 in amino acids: CASSQDSGWRGNEQFF. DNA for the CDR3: TGTGCCAGCAGCCAAGATTCAGGGTGGAGAGGGAATGAGCAGTTCTTC.

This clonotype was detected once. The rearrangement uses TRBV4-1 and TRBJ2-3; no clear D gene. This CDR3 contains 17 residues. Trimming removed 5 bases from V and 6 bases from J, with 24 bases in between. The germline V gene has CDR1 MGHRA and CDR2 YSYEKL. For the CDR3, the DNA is TGCGCCAGCAGCTATTCAGATCATACCGTACAGCTTGATACGCAGTATTTT. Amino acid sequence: CASSYSDHTVQLDTQYF.

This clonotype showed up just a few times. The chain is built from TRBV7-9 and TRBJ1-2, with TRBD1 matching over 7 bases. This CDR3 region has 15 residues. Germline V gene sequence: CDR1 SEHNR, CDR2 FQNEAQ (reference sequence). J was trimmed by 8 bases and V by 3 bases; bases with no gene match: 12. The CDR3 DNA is TGTGCCAGCAGCTTGGACGCTACAGGGGTCGACGGCTACACCTTC. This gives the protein CASSLDATGVDGYTF.

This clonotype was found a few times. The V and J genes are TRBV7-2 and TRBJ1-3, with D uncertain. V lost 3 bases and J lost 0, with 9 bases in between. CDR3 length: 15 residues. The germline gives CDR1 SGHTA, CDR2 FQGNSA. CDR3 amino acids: CASSFAVFSGNTIYF. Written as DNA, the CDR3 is TGTGCCAGCAGCTTTGCGGTTTTCTCTGGAAACACCATATATTTT.

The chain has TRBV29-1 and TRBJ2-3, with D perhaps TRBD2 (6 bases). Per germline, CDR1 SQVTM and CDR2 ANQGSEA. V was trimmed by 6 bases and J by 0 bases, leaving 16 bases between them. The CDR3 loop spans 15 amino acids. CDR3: CSVPTARGSTDTQYF. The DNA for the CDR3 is TGCAGCGTCCCAACGGCGCGGGGCAGCACAGATACGCAGTATTTT.

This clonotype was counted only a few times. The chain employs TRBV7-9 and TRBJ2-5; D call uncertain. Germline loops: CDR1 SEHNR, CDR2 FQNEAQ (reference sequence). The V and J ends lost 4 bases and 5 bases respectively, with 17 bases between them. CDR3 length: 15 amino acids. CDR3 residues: CASSSWVTTRETQYF. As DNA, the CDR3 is TGTGCCAGCAGCTCCTGGGTCACAACCAGGGAGACCCAGTACTTC.

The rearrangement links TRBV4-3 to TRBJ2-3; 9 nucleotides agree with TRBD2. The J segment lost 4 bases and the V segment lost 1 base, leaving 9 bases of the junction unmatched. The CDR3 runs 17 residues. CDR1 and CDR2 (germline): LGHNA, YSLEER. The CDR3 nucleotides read TGCGCCAGCAGCCAAGGGGTTATAGCGGGAGTCGCAGATACGCAGTATTTT. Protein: CASSQGVIAGVADTQYF.

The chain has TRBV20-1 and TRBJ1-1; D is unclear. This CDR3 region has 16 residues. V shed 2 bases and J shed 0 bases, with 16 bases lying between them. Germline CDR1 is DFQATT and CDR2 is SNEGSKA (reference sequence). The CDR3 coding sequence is TGCAGTGCTAGACTTCGGGGTAACAACATGAACACTGAAGCTTTCTTT. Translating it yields CSARLRGNNMNTEAFF.